Each of the 21 T cell receptor beta chains below was sequenced from the same sample in a study of immune evolution from preneoplasia to lung adenocarcinoma. Only in-frame clones appear in the TCRdb table, and some are missing; sequencing was by immunoSEQ multiplex PCR. This table holds over 3,500 clones, around 76% found once. What was sequenced was FFPE minimally invasive lung adenocarcinoma tissue. All receptors derive from a person between 65 and 79 years old with lung adenocarcinoma.

V is TRBV6-1 and J is TRBJ1-5; no firm D call. Germline V lookup: CDR1 MNHNS, CDR2 SASEGT. V lost 1 base, J lost 5 bases, and 6 bases lay in between. This CDR3 spans 13 amino acids. CDR3: CASSEEWDQPQHF. DNA for the CDR3: TGTGCCAGCAGTGAAGAGTGGGATCAGCCCCAGCATTTT.

The J gene is TRBJ2-3, the V gene TRBV5-1; 12 nucleotides line up with TRBD1. The CDR3 consists of 16 residues. Trimming removed 4 bases from V and 6 bases from J; junction bases left unmatched: 9. Germline V gene data show CDR1 as SGHRS and CDR2 as YFSETQ. This CDR3 is CASSVGTGGAWDTQYF. As DNA, the CDR3 is TGCGCCAGCAGCGTGGGGACAGGGGGCGCATGGGATACGCAGTATTTT.

The V call is TRBV5-8, the J call TRBJ2-1; TRBD2 matches 7 bases. With V trimmed by 1 base and J by 7 bases, 17 bases remained unmatched. This CDR3 region has 18 residues. The germline V gene has CDR1 SGHTS and CDR2 YDEGEE. The CDR3 is CASSLSLPWLAGVNEQFF. The CDR3 bases are TGTGCCAGCAGCTTGTCGCTGCCGTGGCTGGCGGGAGTTAATGAGCAGTTCTTC.

J is TRBJ1-1 and V is TRBV9; maybe TRBD1 (6 bases). The length of the CDR3 is 14 residues. Per the germline V gene, CDR1 is SGDLS and CDR2 is YYNGEE. The germline V and J ends were trimmed by 4 bases and 5 bases, with 15 bases remaining between them. Written as DNA, the CDR3 is TGTGCCAGCAGCCTACAGGGTTGGGAAACTGAAGCTTTCTTT. Its protein is CASSLQGWETEAFF.

Only a few counts were recorded for this clone. This chain connects TRBV10-3 to TRBJ1-2; D remains ambiguous. This CDR3 is 11 amino acids long. Trimming took 6 bases from V and 5 from J, leaving 7 bases between them. In germline, CDR1 is ENHRY, CDR2 SYGVKD. The CDR3 reads CAISQAYGYTF. Here the CDR3 DNA reads TGTGCCATCAGCCAGGCTTATGGCTACACCTTC.

The sample holds a few counts of this clone. The CDR3 reads CASTPAPAVESGNTIYF. The CDR3 DNA is TGTGCCAGCACCCCAGCTCCGGCGGTAGAGTCTGGAAACACCATATATTTT. The rearrangement uses TRBV18 and TRBJ1-3; D is unclear. Germline assignment: CDR1 KGHSH and CDR2 LQKENI. The length of the CDR3 is 17 residues. V lost 8 bases and J 1 base, leaving 21 bases between the germline ends.

This clone is a singleton in its sample. The V and J genes are TRBV29-1 and TRBJ2-7; either TRBD1 or TRBD2 may supply D (6 bases each). Germline V lookup: CDR1 SQVTM, CDR2 ANQGSEA. This CDR3 contains 14 residues. Deletions cut 6 bases from V and 5 bases from J, with 20 bases between. The CDR3 DNA is TGCAGCGTCAAGCAATTGGGGGGCGAGGACGAGCAGTACTTC. It yields the protein CSVKQLGGEDEQYF.

The gene calls are TRBV5-1 and TRBJ2-3; 11 nucleotides align to TRBD2. The germline V gene encodes CDR1 SGHRS and CDR2 YFSETQ. The V and J ends lost 4 bases and 4 bases, in that order; junction bases with no gene match: 5. The CDR3 totals 15 residues. CDR3 DNA: TGCGCCAGCAGCCGTAGCGGGAGGGTCGCAGATACGCAGTATTTT. Its translation is CASSRSGRVADTQYF.

V usage is TRBV28 and J usage is TRBJ2-7, with D maybe TRBD2 (7 bases). The V end lost 6 bases, the J end lost 7 bases, and 13 bases lay between the germline ends. Looked up from germline, CDR1 is MDHEN and CDR2 is SYDVKM. This CDR3 spans 12 amino acids. The CDR3 nucleotides are TGTGCCAGCAGCGAGGGGGGGCGAGAGCAGTACTTC. Translated: CASSEGGREQYF.

This chain uses TRBV30 with TRBJ1-2; D perhaps matches TRBD1 (6 bases). CDR1 is GTSNPN and CDR2 is SVGIG in the germline V gene (reference sequence). This CDR3 region has 12 residues. V dropped 3 bases and J dropped 4 bases, with 9 bases sitting between them. The CDR3 DNA follows: TGTGCCTGGAGAGAGGACAGCTATGGCTACACCTTC. This translates into CAWREDSYGYTF.

The chain is built from TRBV28 and TRBJ1-1; D may be TRBD1 (5 bases). Trimming left V 7 bases short and J 10 bases short, with 19 bases between. The CDR3 extends over 13 amino acids. CDR1 is MDHEN, CDR2 SYDVKM, per germline. The CDR3 protein is CASTRPGTRAAFF. The DNA for the CDR3 is TGTGCCAGCACCCGACCGGGGACGAGGGCAGCTTTCTTT.

The gene calls are TRBV20-1 and TRBJ2-1, with D possibly being TRBD2 (5 bases). CDR1 is DFQATT, CDR2 SNEGSKA, per germline (reference sequence). This CDR3 contains 11 residues. V gave up 5 bases and J gave up 9 bases, with 11 bases separating them. CDR3 sequence: CSALTSSEQFF. The CDR3 DNA follows: TGCAGTGCTCTAACTAGTAGTGAGCAGTTCTTC.

As for this clone: A much more abundant neighbour one base away suggests this may be a read error. V and J are TRBV11-2 and TRBJ2-1; perhaps TRBD2 as D (5 bases). This CDR3 is 15 amino acids long. From germline, CDR1 is SGHAT and CDR2 FQNNGV. The CDR3 coding sequence is TGTGGCAGCAGCTTAGCGACTTACGCCTACAATGAGCAGTTCTTC. This codes for CGSSLATYAYNEQFF.

Relative to its sample, this clone is large. The gene calls are TRBV5-6 and TRBJ2-7, with D perhaps matching TRBD2 (6 bases). This CDR3 region has 14 residues. The ends were cut back, 1 base at V and 8 bases at J, with 16 bases in the middle. Per the germline V gene, CDR1 is SGHDT and CDR2 is YYEEEE. The CDR3 reads CASSLWASVGKQYF. The CDR3 DNA reads as TGTGCCAGCAGCTTGTGGGCTAGCGTCGGTAAGCAGTACTTC.

This rearrangement joins TRBV4-3 to TRBJ1-2, with D hard to call. There are 14 residues in the CDR3. CDR1 LGHNA and CDR2 YSLEER come from the germline V gene. V was cut by 2 bases and J by 8 bases, with 15 bases left in between. CDR3 loop: CASSQYEERGGYTF. The CDR3 DNA follows: TGCGCCAGCAGCCAATACGAGGAAAGAGGAGGCTACACCTTC.

This sequence joins TRBV4-3 and TRBJ1-1, with unresolved D. Trimming took off 5 bases at V and 3 bases at J, with 16 bases between the two ends. This CDR3 is built from 15 residues. The germline CDR1 and CDR2 sequences are LGHNA and YSLEER. As DNA, the CDR3 is TGCGCCAGCAGCATTCGGGCCTCCTTAGACACTGAAGCTTTCTTT. Translating it yields CASSIRASLDTEAFF.

The table lists this clone with a count of one. This rearrangement joins TRBV11-2 to TRBJ2-1; weak D call: TRBD2 (6 bases). Germline V gene data show CDR1 as SGHAT and CDR2 as FQNNGV. The CDR3 runs to 17 residues. Trimming took 0 bases from V and 9 from J, leaving 21 bases between them. The CDR3 spells CASSLEPLPEGFFEQFF. In nucleotides, the CDR3 is TGTGCCAGCAGCTTAGAACCACTCCCGGAGGGATTTTTTGAGCAGTTCTTC.

The CDR3 reads CASSPNRGRYNEQFF. DNA of the CDR3: TGTGCCAGCTCACCGAACAGGGGGCGGTACAATGAGCAGTTCTTC. The chain carries TRBV18 and TRBJ2-1; TRBD1 matches at 9 bases. The germline gives CDR1 KGHSH, CDR2 LQKENI. The length of the CDR3 is 15 residues. V lost 3 bases and J lost 4; bases outside the gene matches: 4. Drawing the rest from reference TRBV18 and TRBJ2-1, the complete variable domain is NAGVMQNPRHLVRRRGQEARLRCSPMKGHSHVYWYRQLPEEGLKFMVYLQKENIIDESGMPKERFSAEFPKEGPSILRIQQVVRGDSAAYFCASSPNRGRYNEQFFGPGTRLTVL.

This clone was observed a few times. The V gene is TRBV6-1, the J gene TRBJ2-3, with TRBD1 identical over 8 bases. Germline lookup yields CDR1 MNHNS and CDR2 SASEGT. CDR3 length: 15 residues. Trimming removed 3 bases from V and 1 base from J; junction bases left unmatched: 3. The CDR3 loop is CASSEQTGGTDTQYF. CDR3 DNA: TGTGCCAGCAGTGAGCAGACAGGGGGCACAGATACGCAGTATTTT.

This rearrangement joins TRBV30 to TRBJ2-3; 7 positions agree with TRBD2. This CDR3 is 14 amino acids long. J lost 6 bases, V lost 2 bases, and 8 bases had no gene match. In germline, CDR1 is GTSNPN, CDR2 SVGIG (reference sequence). The CDR3 region has the DNA TGTGCCTGGAGTAGCGGGGCAACGAGGGATACGCAGTATTTT. Its protein is CAWSSGATRDTQYF.

The chain joins TRBV6-5 to TRBJ2-7, with 8 positions matching TRBD1. The CDR3 spans 12 residues. The V gene end was trimmed by 5 bases and the J gene end by 6 bases; junction bases not matched to a gene: 3. The germline gives CDR1 MNHEY, CDR2 SVGAGI. Here the CDR3 reads CASSPRGLEQYF. CDR3 DNA: TGTGCCAGCAGTCCCAGGGGGCTCGAGCAGTACTTC.